One and the same sample provided the 14 T cell receptor beta chains below, sequenced in a study of T cell responses to AZD1222 COVID-19 vaccine. Generated by immunoSEQ multiplex PCR, the TCRdb table keeps only in-frame clones and is missing some. The table has 95,000 or so clones, 89% seen once. This specimen was peripheral blood, taken on day 0 of MenACWY control vaccination. Receptors were obtained from an adult in good health.

This clone turned up a few times. The CDR3 DNA reads TGTGCCAGCAGCTTCGGTCTCACAGATACGCAGTATTTT. Translation gives CASSFGLTDTQYF. V is TRBV7-8 and J is TRBJ2-3; D not certain. Germline lookup yields CDR1 SGHVS and CDR2 FQNEAQ. There are 13 residues in the CDR3. The V gene lost 3 bases and the J gene lost 2 bases, with 6 bases spanning the gap.

J is TRBJ2-2 and V is TRBV6-4, with D perhaps TRBD1 or TRBD2 (7 bases each). The length of the CDR3 is 14 residues. With 6 bases removed from V and 7 bases from J, the gap between germline ends came to 15 bases. Germline values: CDR1 MRHNA, CDR2 SNTAGT. The CDR3 nucleotides are TGTGCCAGCAGGCGGCAGGGGGGGAACGGGGAGCTGTTTTTT. It encodes CASRRQGGNGELFF.

V gene TRBV30 combines with J gene TRBJ2-1; D possibly matches TRBD1 or TRBD2 (5 bases each). Trimming pared 1 base from V and 8 bases from J, leaving 18 bases between. CDR1 is GTSNPN and CDR2 is SVGIG in the germline V gene (reference sequence). The CDR3 is made up of 15 amino acids. The CDR3 region is CAWSERRTTPHEQFF. The CDR3 DNA reads TGTGCCTGGAGTGAAAGGAGGACAACGCCCCATGAGCAGTTCTTC.

The rearrangement uses TRBV9 and TRBJ2-1; D assignment may be TRBD1 or TRBD2 (5 bases each). The V end lost 2 bases, the J end lost 0 bases, and 18 bases lay between the germline ends. The length of the CDR3 is 18 residues. Germline V gives CDR1 SGDLS, CDR2 YYNGEE. The CDR3 spells CASSVPTGTASSYNEQFF. For the CDR3, the DNA is TGTGCCAGCAGCGTGCCAACCGGGACGGCTAGCTCCTACAATGAGCAGTTCTTC.

The rearrangement links TRBV5-5 to TRBJ2-2; 7 bases align to TRBD1. The CDR3 loop spans 14 amino acids. Germline V gives CDR1 SGHKS, CDR2 YYEKEE (reference sequence). V was pared by 2 bases and J by 7 bases, with 5 bases of the junction left unmatched. In DNA form, the CDR3 reads TGTGCCAGCAGCTTAGCCCAGGGGGTCGGGGAGCTGTTTTTT. This sequence encodes CASSLAQGVGELFF.

The chain employs TRBV7-2 and TRBJ1-3, with D hard to call. CDR1 is SGHTA, CDR2 FQGNSA, per germline. Trimming removed 0 bases at V and 0 bases at J, with 15 bases between. CDR3 length: 18 residues. The CDR3 loop reads CASSLASLGSSSGNTIYF. Written as DNA, the CDR3 is TGTGCCAGCAGCTTAGCGTCCTTGGGCAGCAGCTCTGGAAACACCATATATTTT.

This clone has a single count. The chain couples TRBV11-2 to TRBJ2-5, with D perhaps given as TRBD1 or TRBD2 (5 bases each). The CDR3 has 13 residues. The V end was cut by 0 bases, the J end by 5 bases, with 7 bases between. The germline CDR1 and CDR2 sequences are SGHAT and FQNNGV. As DNA, the CDR3 is TGTGCCAGCAGCTTAGAAGGGACGGAGACCCAGTACTTC. Translation: CASSLEGTETQYF.

This clone showed up just once. The CDR3 is CASSFDFGDFNPTEAFF. CDR3 coding DNA: TGTGCCAGCAGCTTTGATTTCGGGGACTTCAACCCGACTGAAGCTTTCTTT. V and J are TRBV5-6 and TRBJ1-1, with a weak D call TRBD1 (5 bases). Germline V gives CDR1 SGHDT, CDR2 YYEEEE. Trimming pared 2 bases from V and 5 bases from J, leaving 22 bases between. This CDR3 has 17 residues.

The chain employs TRBV27 and TRBJ1-6, with D unclear. The CDR3 length is 12 residues. V lost 5 bases and J lost 12, with 11 bases in between. Looked up from germline, CDR1 is MNHEY and CDR2 is SMNVEV (reference sequence). Here the CDR3 reads CASSPQGGPLHF. CDR3 nucleotide sequence: TGTGCCAGCAGTCCACAAGGCGGACCCCTCCACTTT.

This sequence joins TRBV5-5 and TRBJ1-4; 8 bases align to TRBD1. V lost 5 bases, J lost 4 bases, and 7 bases stayed unmatched. This CDR3 is 15 amino acids long. CDR1 and CDR2 (germline): SGHKS, YYEKEE (reference sequence). As DNA, the CDR3 is TGTGCCAGCAGTTTCTCAGGGGGCGTTAATGAAAAACTGTTTTTT. It encodes CASSFSGGVNEKLFF.

This clone was seen only a few times. The rearrangement uses TRBV4-2 and TRBJ2-7; 9 positions agree with TRBD1. The CDR3 runs to 15 residues. Looked up from germline, CDR1 is LGHNA and CDR2 is YNFKEQ. Losses at the gene ends were 3 bases for V and 5 bases for J; bases not matched to a gene: 8. The CDR3 nucleotides are TGTGCCAGCAGCCAGGGGACAGGGTGGATCGACGAGCAGTACTTC. Translated: CASSQGTGWIDEQYF.

The chain employs TRBV5-1 and TRBJ1-3; 9 bases are shared with TRBD1. The CDR3 runs 15 residues. Trimming removed 4 bases from V and 3 bases from J; junction bases left unmatched: 5. Germline V gives CDR1 SGHRS, CDR2 YFSETQ. In DNA form, the CDR3 reads TGCGCCAGCAGCCCCACAGGGGGCTATGGAAACACCATATATTTT. It translates to CASSPTGGYGNTIYF.

Here the CDR3 reads CATAGGSQRSQYF. The CDR3 region has the DNA TGTGCTACAGCGGGGGGGAGCCAGCGAAGTCAGTACTTC. The gene calls are TRBV12-3 or TRBV12-4 and TRBJ2-4; 10 bases match TRBD2. The CDR3 covers 13 residues.

This chain joins TRBV5-1 and TRBJ2-4; weak D call: TRBD2 (6 bases). Germline V gives CDR1 SGHRS, CDR2 YFSETQ. CDR3 length: 14 amino acids. The germline V and J ends were trimmed by 2 bases and 7 bases, with 13 bases remaining between them. CDR3: CASSLGRGRNIQYF. The CDR3 region has the DNA TGCGCCAGCAGCTTAGGTCGAGGGAGGAACATTCAGTACTTC.